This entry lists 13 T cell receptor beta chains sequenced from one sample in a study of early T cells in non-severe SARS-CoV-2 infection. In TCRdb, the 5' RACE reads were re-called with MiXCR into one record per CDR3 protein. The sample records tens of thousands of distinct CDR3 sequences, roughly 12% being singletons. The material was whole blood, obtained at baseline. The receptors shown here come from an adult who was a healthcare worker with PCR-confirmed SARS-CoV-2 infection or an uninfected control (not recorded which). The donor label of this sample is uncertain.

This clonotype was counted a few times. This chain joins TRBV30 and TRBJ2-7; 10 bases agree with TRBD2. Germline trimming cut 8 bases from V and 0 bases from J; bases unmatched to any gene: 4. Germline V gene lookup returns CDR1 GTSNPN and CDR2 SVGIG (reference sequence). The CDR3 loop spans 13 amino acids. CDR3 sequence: CAGIAGGSYEQYF. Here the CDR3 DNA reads TGTGCCGGAATAGCGGGGGGCTCCTACGAGCAGTACTTC.

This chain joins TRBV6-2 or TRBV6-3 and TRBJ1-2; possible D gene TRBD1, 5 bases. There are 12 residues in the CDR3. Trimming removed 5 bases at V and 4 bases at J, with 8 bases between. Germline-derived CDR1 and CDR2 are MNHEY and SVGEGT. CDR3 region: CASSSDSYGYTF. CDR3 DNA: TGTGCCAGCAGTAGCGACAGCTATGGCTACACCTTC.

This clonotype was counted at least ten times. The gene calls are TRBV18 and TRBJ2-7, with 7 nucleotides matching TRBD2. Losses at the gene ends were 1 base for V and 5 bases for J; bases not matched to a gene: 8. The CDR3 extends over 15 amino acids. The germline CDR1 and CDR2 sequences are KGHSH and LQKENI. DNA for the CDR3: TGTGCCAGCTCACCACGCGGCGGGGGTTACCACGAGCAGTACTTC. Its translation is CASSPRGGGYHEQYF.

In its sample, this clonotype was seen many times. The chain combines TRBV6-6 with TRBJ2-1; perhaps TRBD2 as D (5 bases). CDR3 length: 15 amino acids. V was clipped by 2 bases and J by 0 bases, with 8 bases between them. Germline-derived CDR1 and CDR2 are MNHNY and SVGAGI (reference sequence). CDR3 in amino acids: CASSYPGISYNEQFF. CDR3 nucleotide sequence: TGTGCCAGCAGTTACCCCGGGATCTCCTACAATGAGCAGTTCTTC.

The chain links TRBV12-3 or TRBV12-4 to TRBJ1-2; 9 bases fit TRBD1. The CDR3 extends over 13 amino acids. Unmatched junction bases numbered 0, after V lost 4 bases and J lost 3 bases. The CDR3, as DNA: TGTGCCAGCAGTTGGACAGGGGACTATGGCTACACCTTC. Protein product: CASSWTGDYGYTF.

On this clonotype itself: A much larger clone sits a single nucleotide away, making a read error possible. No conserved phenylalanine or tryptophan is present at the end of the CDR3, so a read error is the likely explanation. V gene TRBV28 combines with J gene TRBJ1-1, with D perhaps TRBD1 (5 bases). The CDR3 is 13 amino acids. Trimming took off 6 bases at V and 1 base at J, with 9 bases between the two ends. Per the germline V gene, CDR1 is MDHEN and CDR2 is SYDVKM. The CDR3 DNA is TGTGCCAGCAGCCTTGACAGGAACACTGAAGCTTTCTTA. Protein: CASSLDRNTEAFL.

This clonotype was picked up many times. The CDR3 region is CSAGGGAPGNTIYF. The CDR3 region has the DNA TGCAGTGCCGGGGGTGGGGCGCCCGGAAACACCATATATTTT. The rearrangement links TRBV20-1 to TRBJ1-3; tentatively, D is TRBD1 (5 bases). V was pared by 6 bases and J by 4 bases, with 16 bases between. Germline loops: CDR1 DFQATT, CDR2 SNEGSKA (reference sequence). CDR3 length: 14 residues.

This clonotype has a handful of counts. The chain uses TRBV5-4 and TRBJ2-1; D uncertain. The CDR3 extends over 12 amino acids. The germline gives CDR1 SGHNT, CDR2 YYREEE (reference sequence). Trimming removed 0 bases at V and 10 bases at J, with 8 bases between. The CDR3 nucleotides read TGTGCCAGCAGCTTGGCTGCCCGGGAGCAGTTCTTC. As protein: CASSLAAREQFF.

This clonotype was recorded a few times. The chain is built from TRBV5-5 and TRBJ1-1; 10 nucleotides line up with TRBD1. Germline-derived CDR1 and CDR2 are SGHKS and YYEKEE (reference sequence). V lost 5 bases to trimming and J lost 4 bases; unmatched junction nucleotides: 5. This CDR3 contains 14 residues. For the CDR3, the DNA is TGTGCCAGCAGAAACCGGGACAGGGGCACTGAAGCTTTCTTT. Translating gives CASRNRDRGTEAFF. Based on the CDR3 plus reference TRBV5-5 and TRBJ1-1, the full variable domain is DAGVTQSPTHLIKTRGQQVTLRCSPISGHKSVSWYQQVLGQGPQFIFQYYEKEERGRGNFPDRFSARQFPNYSSELNVNALLLGDSALYLCASRNRDRGTEAFFGQGTRLTVV.

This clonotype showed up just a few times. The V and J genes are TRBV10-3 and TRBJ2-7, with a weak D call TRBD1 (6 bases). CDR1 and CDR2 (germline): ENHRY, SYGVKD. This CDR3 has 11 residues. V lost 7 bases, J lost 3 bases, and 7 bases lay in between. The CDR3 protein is CAIKDSYEQYF. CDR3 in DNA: TGTGCCATCAAGGACAGCTACGAGCAGTACTTC.

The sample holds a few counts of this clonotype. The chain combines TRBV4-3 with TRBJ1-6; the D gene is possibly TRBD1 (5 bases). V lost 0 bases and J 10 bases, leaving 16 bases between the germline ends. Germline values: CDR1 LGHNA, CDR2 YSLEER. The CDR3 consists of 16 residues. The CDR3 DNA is TGCGCCAGCAGCCAAGATTCGGCAGGGTTTGGGTCACCCCTCCACTTT. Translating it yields CASSQDSAGFGSPLHF.

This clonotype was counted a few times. The CDR3 region has the DNA TGTGCCAGCAGCTTAGGGCGAAATAATGAAAAACTGTTTTTT. It yields the protein CASSLGRNNEKLFF. The chain joins TRBV7-9 to TRBJ1-4; D gene ambiguous. This CDR3 has 14 amino acids. Trimming took 1 base from V and 4 from J, leaving 7 bases between them. In germline, CDR1 is SEHNR, CDR2 FQNEAQ (reference sequence).

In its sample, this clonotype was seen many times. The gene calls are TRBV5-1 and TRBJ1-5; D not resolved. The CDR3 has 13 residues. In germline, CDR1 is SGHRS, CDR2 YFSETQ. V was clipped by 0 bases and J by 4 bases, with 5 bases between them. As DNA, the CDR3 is TGCGCCAGCAGCTTGGGTTCGAATCAGCCCCAGCATTTT. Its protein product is CASSLGSNQPQHF.